The 20 T cell receptor beta chains below all came from one sample that was sequenced in a study of healthy donors' naive CD4 and CD8 T cells. Each TCR library used around 500 ng of total RNA and a linear amplification protocol. MiXCR, run by TCRdb on the reads, gives a single entry per CDR3 protein. This sample carries roughly 200,000 distinct CDR3 sequences, around three quarters of them seen once, and the ten largest clones take more than 2%. Input material: naive CD4+ and CD8+ T cells sorted from blood, pooled from several donors. The receptors derive from a pool of human donors in good health; the sample pools cells from several healthy donors.

This clonotype turned up a few times. This rearrangement joins TRBV29-1 to TRBJ1-5, with 11 bases matching TRBD1. V was pared by 6 bases and J by 4 bases, with 2 bases of the junction left unmatched. The germline CDR1 and CDR2 sequences are SQVTM and ANQGSEA. CDR3 length: 13 amino acids. The CDR3 nucleotides are TGCAGCGTCCGGGACAGGGGGAATCAGCCCCAGCATTTT. Amino acids: CSVRDRGNQPQHF.

V is TRBV6-5 and J is TRBJ2-5; 12 nucleotides agree with TRBD2. This CDR3 comprises 19 residues. Germline V gene lookup returns CDR1 MNHEY and CDR2 SVGAGI. The V segment lost 6 bases and the J segment 5 bases; nucleotides outside the gene matches: 19. CDR3 in DNA: TGTGCCAGCAGCTCTCACTCACCGCGACTAGCGGGGGAAGTGGAGACCCAGTACTTC. This encodes CASSSHSPRLAGEVETQYF.

The chain joins TRBV19 to TRBJ2-7, with 9 bases that match TRBD1. Germline-derived CDR1 and CDR2 are LNHDA and SQIVND (reference sequence). After removal of 5 bases from V and 1 base from J, the junction contained 9 bases not matched to a gene. The CDR3 covers 16 residues. CDR3 amino acids: CASSYTGTGHSYEQYF. The CDR3 DNA follows: TGTGCCAGTAGTTATACCGGGACAGGGCATTCCTACGAGCAGTACTTC.

This chain connects TRBV6-2 or TRBV6-3 to TRBJ2-7; D gene uncertain. CDR1 and CDR2 (germline): MNHEY, SVGEGT. Trimming took off 2 bases at V and 5 bases at J, with 13 bases between the two ends. The CDR3 consists of 14 residues. The CDR3 loop reads CASSYRPGLNEQYF. DNA for the CDR3: TGTGCCAGCAGTTACAGGCCCGGGCTCAACGAGCAGTACTTC.

The V and J genes are TRBV27 and TRBJ2-1; TRBD2 matches 8 bases. Germline V gene lookup returns CDR1 MNHEY and CDR2 SMNVEV (reference sequence). This CDR3 is built from 16 residues. Trimming cost V 3 bases and J 7 bases; bases outside gene matches: 11. CDR3 loop: CASSFLLAGGGNEQFF. CDR3 in DNA: TGTGCCAGCAGTTTCCTGCTTGCGGGAGGAGGGAATGAGCAGTTCTTC.

V usage is TRBV29-1 and J usage is TRBJ2-5; 9 bases align to TRBD2. CDR1 and CDR2 from the germline V gene are SQVTM and ANQGSEA. This CDR3 region has 15 residues. Trimming cost V 0 bases and J 1 base; bases outside gene matches: 3. Here the CDR3 reads CSVEDRREGQETQYF. In DNA form, the CDR3 reads TGCAGCGTTGAAGATCGGCGGGAGGGCCAAGAGACCCAGTACTTC.

V gene TRBV12-5 combines with J gene TRBJ2-5; D possibly matches TRBD1 or TRBD2 (6 bases each). This CDR3 has 18 residues. The germline gives CDR1 LGHNT, CDR2 FRNRAP. Trimming removed 3 bases at V and 2 bases at J, with 22 bases between. For the CDR3, the DNA is TGTGCTAGTGGTTTTCGACGGGGGCAGGGACAAATACAAGAGACCCAGTACTTC. Protein: CASGFRRGQGQIQETQYF.

V usage is TRBV7-8 and J usage is TRBJ2-3; 8 bases are a match to TRBD1. CDR1 and CDR2 (germline): SGHVS, FQNEAQ. CDR3 length: 15 amino acids. V lost 5 bases to trimming and J lost 6 bases; unmatched junction nucleotides: 10. In DNA, the CDR3 is TGTGCCAGCAGCGAACCGGGACAGGAATGGGATACGCAGTATTTT. It specifies CASSEPGQEWDTQYF. The full variable domain, completed using reference TRBV7-8 and TRBJ2-3, is GAGVSQSPRYKVAKRGQDVALRCDPISGHVSLFWYQQALGQGPEFLTYFQNEAQLDKSGLPSDRFFAERPEGSVSTLKIQRTQQEDSAVYLCASSEPGQEWDTQYFGPGTRLTVL.

In the case of this clonotype: Sequence at one end of the junction differs from germline and may be a read error. This chain joins TRBV10-3 and TRBJ1-2; 8 bases line up with TRBD1. Germline V gene sequence: CDR1 ENHRY, CDR2 SYGVKD. The CDR3 is 15 residues long. Here the CDR3 DNA reads TGTGCCAGCAGTCCCCTCACGGACAGGGCGTATGGCTACACCTTC. Protein: CASSPLTDRAYGYTF.

The chain joins TRBV18 to TRBJ1-1; 7 bases align to TRBD1. Germline CDR1 KGHSH, CDR2 LQKENI. The CDR3 runs to 14 residues. J was trimmed by 6 bases and V by 1 base; bases with no gene match: 5. The CDR3 is CASSPLTGEAEAFF. The CDR3 DNA is TGTGCCAGCTCACCACTCACAGGGGAGGCTGAAGCTTTCTTT.

This clonotype was observed a single time. V and J are TRBV29-1 and TRBJ2-1, with 7 bases that match TRBD1. The trim removed 3 bases at V and 2 bases at J, leaving 7 bases unmatched. The CDR3 runs to 15 residues. Germline V gene lookup returns CDR1 SQVTM and CDR2 ANQGSEA. In DNA form, the CDR3 reads TGCAGCGTTGAGGGGGTGCAGGGGGCCTACAATGAGCAGTTCTTC. It yields the protein CSVEGVQGAYNEQFF.

This chain links TRBV5-6 with TRBJ2-1; 7 bases are a match to TRBD2. CDR1 is SGHDT and CDR2 is YYEEEE in the germline V gene. Trimming at V came to 1 base and at J to 4 bases, leaving 5 bases not matched to a gene. The CDR3 contains 15 residues. The DNA of the CDR3 is TGTGCCAGCAGCTTGCGCGGGGGAACTTACAATGAGCAGTTCTTC. Amino acids: CASSLRGGTYNEQFF.

V is TRBV19 and J is TRBJ2-7, with D perhaps TRBD1 (6 bases). This CDR3 region has 12 residues. Germline CDR1 LNHDA, CDR2 SQIVND (reference sequence). Trimming removed 6 bases at V and 5 bases at J, with 11 bases between. The CDR3 sequence is CASRITGNEQYF. The CDR3 DNA sequence: TGTGCCAGTAGGATCACAGGGAACGAGCAGTACTTC.

The V gene is TRBV5-1, the J gene TRBJ1-1; no definite D call. Trimming pared 3 bases from V and 2 bases from J, leaving 17 bases between. CDR1 and CDR2 from the germline V gene are SGHRS and YFSETQ. The CDR3 runs 16 residues. CDR3 in amino acids: CASSSTLQSPNTEAFF. CDR3 sequence (DNA): TGCGCCAGCAGCTCGACGTTACAGAGCCCCAACACTGAAGCTTTCTTT.

The chain links TRBV19 to TRBJ1-5, with TRBD1 matching over 7 bases. The CDR3 runs 14 residues. With 3 bases clipped from V and 6 bases from J, the junction kept 5 bases outside the gene matches. Looked up from germline, CDR1 is LNHDA and CDR2 is SQIVND (reference sequence). CDR3 DNA sequence: TGTGCCAGTAGTATGACAGGGAACAGTCAGCCCCAGCATTTT. Translated: CASSMTGNSQPQHF.

This clonotype came up a few times. The chain combines TRBV30 with TRBJ1-6; D is uncertain. The CDR3 runs 15 residues. Between the trimmed V and J ends, which lost 0 bases and 2 bases, there was a span of 8 bases. The germline V gene encodes CDR1 GTSNPN and CDR2 SVGIG (reference sequence). The CDR3 reads CAWSVMDPYNSPLHF. For the CDR3, the DNA is TGTGCCTGGAGTGTAATGGATCCCTATAATTCACCCCTCCACTTT.

Notes on this clonotype: A junction boundary mismatches the germline segment, possibly from a read error. V gene TRBV6-2 or TRBV6-3 combines with J gene TRBJ1-2; no firm D call. Germline V gene lookup returns CDR1 MNHEY and CDR2 SVGEGT. CDR3 length: 14 residues. The CDR3, as DNA: TGTGCCAGCACCCCGACGGAGATTCTATATGGCTACACTTTC. Translating gives CASTPTEILYGYTF.

The V gene is TRBV29-1, the J gene TRBJ1-1; weak D call: TRBD1 (6 bases). There are 10 residues in the CDR3. CDR1 SQVTM and CDR2 ANQGSEA come from the germline V gene. Trimming stripped 6 bases from V and 8 bases from J, with 10 bases between. CDR3 coding DNA: TGCAGCGTAAAGACAGGAGAAGCTTTCTTT. Its protein is CSVKTGEAFF. The full variable domain, completed using reference TRBV29-1 and TRBJ1-1, is SAVISQKPSRDICQRGTSLTIQCQVDSQVTMMFWYRQQPGQSLTLIATANQGSEATYESGFVIDKFPISRPNLTFSTLTVSNMSPEDSSIYLCSVKTGEAFFGQGTRLTVV.

A few counts support this clonotype. The chain links TRBV15 to TRBJ1-1; no clear D gene. The V gene lost 6 bases and the J gene lost 2 bases, with 7 bases spanning the gap. In germline, CDR1 is LNHNV, CDR2 YYDKDF (reference sequence). The CDR3 totals 12 residues. The CDR3 nucleotides are TGTGCCACCAGTACCTCCAACACTGAAGCTTTCTTT. Translated: CATSTSNTEAFF.

This sequence joins TRBV5-1 and TRBJ2-5, with D uncertain. Trimming cost V 3 bases and J 5 bases, with 8 bases left between them. CDR1 and CDR2 (germline): SGHRS, YFSETQ. The CDR3 totals 12 residues. The CDR3 nucleotides are TGCGCCAGCAGCTCATCCTTGGAGACCCAGTACTTC. Amino acids: CASSSSLETQYF. Full variable domain (missing parts from reference TRBV5-1 and TRBJ2-5): KAGVTQTPRYLIKTRGQQVTLSCSPISGHRSVSWYQQTPGQGLQFLFEYFSETQRNKGNFPGRFSGRQFSNSRSEMNVSTLELGDSALYLCASSSSLETQYFGPGTRLLVL.